The entry below describes one T cell receptor beta chain. Its antigen is undetermined. These data come from a study of OX40 agonist ivuxolimab in advanced cancers. In the study overall: An agonistic anti-OX40 (CD134) antibody, ivuxolimab, was used to treat the patients. Study-level findings and limits: Specificity for antigen went undetermined in the expanded peripheral T cells.

Any history of autoimmune disease or systemic immunosuppression disqualified patients. The protocol was immunoSEQ multiplex PCR, while the TCRdb copy is restricted to in-frame clones and leaves out a portion. The sample contains 20,000 to 25,000 clones, 88% of which appear only once. J lost 4 bases, V lost 5 bases, and 7 bases had no gene match. The germline CDR1 and CDR2 sequences are SEHNR and FQNEAQ (reference sequence). This CDR3 spans 14 amino acids. The input for sequencing was CD4+ or CD8+ T cells sorted from blood, taken in a trial of the OX40 agonist ivuxolimab. This sequence was found in an adult with an advanced solid tumor such as melanoma, head and neck, liver or kidney cancer. The rearrangement uses TRBV7-9 and TRBJ2-7, with 8 nucleotides matching TRBD1. CDR3 sequence (DNA): TGTGCCAGCAGCCTAGGACAGGGTTTGTACGAGCAGTACTTC. It yields the protein CASSLGQGLYEQYF.